This T cell receptor beta chain comes out of a study of blood T cell repertoires in COVID-19 (dated by TCRdb to 2020 to 2021). In the study overall: Samples from collaborators originated in the United States, Italy and Spain and spanned both the acute and convalescent phases of COVID-19. The material from the prospective study consisted of cDNA or gDNA derived from T cells, B-cell-depleted T cells, or PBMCs. The dataset comprised deeply sampled blood TCRbeta repertoires from subjects exposed to, actively infected with, or recovered from COVID-19. HLA class I and class II types, where available, came from metadata supplied by the sample provider rather than from assay-based typing. The samples were drawn from the first 160 participants of the ongoing ImmuneRACE study and from 1,254 subjects provided by 6 global collaborators. The repertoires were made available in a free public database intended to serve as a resource for research on the immune response to SARS-CoV-2. The sample metadata nearly always contained a de-identified subject ID, COVID-19 status, age in years and sex.

Note on this clone: This receptor's antigen is unknown. No much larger clone exists at a distance of one base, and base qualities are not known.

The collaborating institutions used their own protocols to collect whole blood in K2EDTA tubes. For TCRbeta analysis, collaborators shipped samples as frozen whole blood, isolated PBMCs, or DNA extracted from either of those sample types. The investigation overall reported the following: The quantity of clinical and demographic metadata differed by source and by participant and was supplied without curation.

Taken from cysteine to phenylalanine, the CDR3 has 16 residues. The kept DNA is CDR3 alone, 48 bases in frame from the first base. The trim is 4 bases for V and 4 bases for J, with a gap of 18 bases between the germline ends. The germline V gene provides CDR1 SGDLS and CDR2 YYNGEE. TCRbeta CDR3 regions were amplified from genomic DNA using the immunoSEQ Assay, a bias-controlled multiplex PCR. The authors processed their data as follows. The number of nucleated cells in each sample was estimated from the amplification of reference gene primers within the assay. To quantify the absolute abundance of each unique TCRbeta CDR3 rearrangement, sequence reads were collapsed and filtered. For each sample, productive Simpson clonality was calculated as the square root of Simpson's diversity index across productive rearrangements. Not all clones reach the TCRdb copy of this immuneACCESS table, which keeps in-frame sequences only. Checked studies attribute under half of the gap to unresolved V genes and leave the rest unexplained. D and trimming come from the DNA, and the V and J calls and clone size come from that table. The sample data list about 170,000 clones, and under 90% of these were observed just once. Roughly a tenth of the sample rests with the top ten.

The sequence was obtained from a woman aged 80 or older with active or convalescent COVID-19. Recombination linked TRBV9 to TRBJ2-1; TRBD2 might be the D gene, on 6 matching bases. Sequencing was done on a sample of peripheral blood. The CDR3 protein: CASSPRSGGEYNEQFF. The DNA is as follows: TGTGCCAGCAGCCCCCGTAGTGGCGGGGAGTACAATGAGCAGTTCTTC.